The clone carrying this T cell receptor (beta chain) was seen a few times. Relying on iRepertoire HTBI primers and Arm-PCR of CDR3 regions, the team built TCR beta libraries. Authors' methods: Identified segments across samples numbered approximately 60 TRBV and more than 11 TRBJ. Using its own MiXCR run on the multiplex PCR reads, TCRdb lists one record per CDR3 protein. TCRdb, not the original authors, processed these V and J calls. This table holds hundreds of thousands of distinct CDR3 sequences, 16% found once. These data originate in a study of regulatory T cells in long-lasting Graves disease. Time point noted: newly diagnosed GD, antithyroid drugs for less than 3 months. Construction of the TCR library relied on RNA isolated from PBMCs. Germline V CDR1 and CDR2: MNHEY, SVGAGI. With 4 bases removed from V and 8 bases from J, the gap between germline ends came to 11 bases. There are 12 residues in the CDR3.

The same data also contributed to another study, on T cells in Graves' hyperthyroidism and ophthalmopathy. That paper states: Diagnosis rested on symptoms, serum thyroxine and TRAb, thyroid ultrasound, and orbital computed tomography. With the HTBI primer set, the TCR CDR3 went through a first round of RT-PCR.

The source of this sequence is a woman aged 40 to 65 with Graves disease. The material was peripheral blood mononuclear cells (PBMCs), obtained at new diagnosis, from a patient treated with antithyroid drugs. The chain combines TRBV6-5 with TRBJ1-2, with D uncertain. The CDR3 sequence is CASSSLLVGYTF. Written as DNA, the CDR3 is TGTGCCAGCAGTTCGCTCCTCGTGGGCTACACCTTC.